The 26 T cell receptor beta chains below were found in one sample sequenced in a study of identical twins. TCRdb reprocessed the 5' RACE reads via MiXCR and lists one record per CDR3 protein. The table has around 340,000 distinct CDR3 sequences, approximately 8.8% seen once. The sample taken for sequencing was naive T cells sorted from blood. Receptors were obtained from a woman aged 45-59 years in good health.

This chain links TRBV7-8 with TRBJ2-2, with D possibly called TRBD1 or TRBD2 (7 bases each). Germline V CDR1 and CDR2: SGHVS, FQNEAQ. The CDR3 has 15 residues. V gave up 7 bases and J gave up 7 bases, with 19 bases separating them. CDR3 protein: CASTRGRGRNGELFF. The CDR3 bases are TGTGCCAGCACCCGGGGGAGGGGGCGGAACGGGGAGCTGTTTTTT.

Ten or more counts support this clonotype. The chain carries TRBV7-9 and TRBJ2-7; TRBD2 might be the D (6 bases). Per the germline V gene, CDR1 is SEHNR and CDR2 is FQNEAQ (reference sequence). The CDR3 is 14 residues long. Trimming took 5 bases from V and 6 from J, leaving 17 bases between them. This CDR3 reads CASSTGDGFREQYF. DNA for the CDR3: TGTGCCAGCAGCACGGGAGATGGGTTCCGCGAGCAGTACTTC. The complete variable domain, with remaining parts taken from reference TRBV7-9 and TRBJ2-7, reads DTGVSQNPRHKITKRGQNVTFRCDPISEHNRLYWYRQTLGQGPEFLTYFQNEAQLEKSRLLSDRFSAERPKGSFSTLEIQRTEQGDSAMYLCASSTGDGFREQYFGPGTRLTVT.

This chain connects TRBV25-1 to TRBJ1-1, with D possibly matching TRBD1 (6 bases). Between the trimmed V and J ends, which lost 3 bases and 5 bases, there was a span of 10 bases. Germline lookup yields CDR1 MGHDK and CDR2 SYGVNS. CDR3 length: 13 residues. DNA for the CDR3: TGTGCCAGCAGTGAGGGGGCGGATACTGAAGCTTTCTTT. Its protein product is CASSEGADTEAFF.

This clonotype was detected a few times. This chain uses TRBV7-8 with TRBJ2-5; D is ambiguous. Germline loops: CDR1 SGHVS, CDR2 FQNEAQ. CDR3 length equals 15 residues. V shed 3 bases and J shed 2 bases, with 13 bases lying between them. In nucleotides, the CDR3 is TGTGCCAGCAGCTTGACAAGGGTCCAACAAGAGACCCAGTACTTC. Encoded protein: CASSLTRVQQETQYF.

This rearrangement joins TRBV12-3 or TRBV12-4 to TRBJ1-5; D not certain. The CDR3 contains 15 residues. Between the trimmed V and J ends, which lost 3 bases and 2 bases, there was a span of 11 bases. The CDR3 bases are TGTGCCAGCAGTTTCGCAGTGACGGGCAATCAGCCCCAGCATTTT. Amino acids: CASSFAVTGNQPQHF.

This clonotype was seen repeatedly, ten times or more. The chain joins TRBV20-1 to TRBJ1-6, with no clear D. The CDR3 sequence is 13 residues long. Per the germline V gene, CDR1 is DFQATT and CDR2 is SNEGSKA (reference sequence). V was clipped by 0 bases and J by 9 bases, with 9 bases between them. DNA for the CDR3: TGCAGTGCTAGAGAGGGCGGGAGTTCACCCCTCCACTTT. Translated, it gives CSAREGGSSPLHF.

This clonotype was observed a few times. The chain recombines TRBV11-3 with TRBJ1-1; no firm D call. Trimming cost V 3 bases and J 0 bases, with 8 bases left between them. Germline assignment: CDR1 SGHNT and CDR2 YENEEA. The CDR3 extends over 14 amino acids. The CDR3 reads CASSFGNLNTEAFF. In nucleotides, the CDR3 is TGTGCCAGCAGCTTTGGGAATTTGAACACTGAAGCTTTCTTT.

This clonotype was observed a single time. One end of the junction varies from germline; a read error may be responsible. The rearrangement uses TRBV3-1 and TRBJ1-1; D may be TRBD1 (5 bases). The CDR3 is made up of 13 amino acids. Germline CDR1 LGHDT, CDR2 YNNKEL (reference sequence). As DNA, the CDR3 is TGTGCCAGCGGGAAAGGGGTGAATACTGAAGCTTTCTTT. This gives the protein CASGKGVNTEAFF.

The chain combines TRBV3-1 with TRBJ1-2; D remains ambiguous. There are 13 residues in the CDR3. Deletions cut 4 bases from V and 6 bases from J, with 12 bases between. The germline gives CDR1 LGHDT, CDR2 YNNKEL (reference sequence). CDR3: CASSPRVFHGYTF. Here the CDR3 DNA reads TGTGCCAGCAGCCCGAGGGTGTTTCATGGCTACACCTTC.

This clonotype was observed a few times. The chain uses TRBV7-8 and TRBJ1-1, with TRBD1 matching 8 bases. This CDR3 comprises 14 residues. V gave up 7 bases and J gave up 1 base; unmatched junction bases: 5. Germline CDR1 and CDR2: SGHVS and FQNEAQ. The CDR3 sequence is CASTWTGQNTEAFF. The CDR3 nucleotides are TGTGCCAGCACGTGGACAGGGCAGAACACTGAAGCTTTCTTT.

This clonotype occurred many times. The chain has TRBV7-2 and TRBJ2-2, with 8 bases aligning to TRBD1. V dropped 5 bases and J dropped 0; count of bases not matched to a gene: 2. The germline V gene has CDR1 SGHTA and CDR2 FQGNSA. This CDR3 has 15 residues. The DNA of the CDR3 is TGTGCCAGCAGCGGACAGGGTACGAACACCGGGGAGCTGTTTTTT. Amino acids: CASSGQGTNTGELFF.

This clonotype turned up a few times. V and J are TRBV27 and TRBJ2-1; 7 bases map to TRBD1. The V gene end was trimmed by 4 bases and the J gene end by 0 bases; junction bases not matched to a gene: 9. This CDR3 contains 17 residues. Germline CDR1 reads MNHEY; CDR2 reads SMNVEV (reference sequence). The CDR3 DNA is TGTGCCAGCAGTTCACCCTTGGGGGACAGCTCCTACAATGAGCAGTTCTTC. The encoded protein is CASSSPLGDSSYNEQFF.

The chain recombines TRBV7-8 with TRBJ2-7, with 13 bases lining up with TRBD2. CDR1 and CDR2 from the germline V gene are SGHVS and FQNEAQ. The J segment lost 3 bases and the V segment lost 7 bases, leaving 6 bases of the junction unmatched. This CDR3 comprises 15 residues. CDR3 nucleotide sequence: TGTGCCAGCACCATGGGACTAGCGGGGAACTACGAGCAGTACGTC. Residues: CASTMGLAGNYEQYV.

This clonotype occurred a few times. The genes are TRBV20-1 and TRBJ2-3, with D possibly matching TRBD2 (5 bases). The germline V gene has CDR1 DFQATT and CDR2 SNEGSKA (reference sequence). The CDR3 loop spans 14 amino acids. Trimming left V 2 bases short and J 0 bases short, with 9 bases between. The CDR3 here is CSARPGGSTDTQYF. Written as DNA, the CDR3 is TGCAGTGCTAGACCTGGAGGAAGCACAGATACGCAGTATTTT.

This clonotype was found many times. The chain uses TRBV7-6 and TRBJ2-1, with 9 bases lining up with TRBD2. The germline V gene has CDR1 SGHVS and CDR2 FNYEAQ. The CDR3 totals 15 residues. The V segment lost 0 bases and the J segment 6 bases; nucleotides outside the gene matches: 3. The CDR3 protein is CASSLALAGTNEQFF. CDR3 sequence (DNA): TGTGCCAGCAGCTTAGCTCTAGCGGGAACCAATGAGCAGTTCTTC.

Comment on this clonotype: It may be a read error: a sequence one base away is much more abundant. DNA of the CDR3: TGCAGCGGGCAGGACACCGGGGAGCCGTTTTTT. This codes for CSGQDTGEPFF. V usage is TRBV29-1 and J usage is TRBJ2-2; either TRBD1 or TRBD2 may fit D (5 bases each). The CDR3 has 11 amino acids. Germline V CDR1 and CDR2: SQVTM, ANQGSEA.

In this sample, this clonotype turned up a few times. The chain uses TRBV5-1 and TRBJ1-2; maybe TRBD1 (5 bases). The CDR3 runs 14 residues. Trimming cost V 5 bases and J 3 bases, with 14 bases left between them. CDR1 SGHRS and CDR2 YFSETQ come from the germline V gene. CDR3 protein: CASRNTGAYYGYTF. The CDR3 nucleotides read TGCGCCAGCAGAAACACCGGGGCCTACTATGGCTACACCTTC.

This clonotype was picked up a small number of times. The genes are TRBV5-1 and TRBJ2-1; TRBD1 aligns across 10 bases. V was pared by 4 bases and J by 4 bases, with 8 bases of the junction left unmatched. This CDR3 comprises 16 residues. Germline loops: CDR1 SGHRS, CDR2 YFSETQ. The CDR3 coding sequence is TGCGCCAGCAGCCCTACGTCGGGACAGGGGTACAATGAGCAGTTCTTC. Encoded protein: CASSPTSGQGYNEQFF.

The rearrangement links TRBV5-5 to TRBJ2-7; TRBD2 agrees at 15 bases. V gave up 3 bases and J gave up 7 bases; unmatched junction bases: 17. The CDR3 has 19 amino acids. Germline CDR1 reads SGHKS; CDR2 reads YYEKEE (reference sequence). The CDR3, as DNA: TGTGCCAGCAGCTACTCCTCCGGGACTAGCGGGAGGTTGGTTCGTGAGCAGTACGTC. It encodes CASSYSSGTSGRLVREQYV.

This clonotype has a handful of counts. The rearrangement uses TRBV2 and TRBJ1-5, with D tentatively TRBD1 (5 bases). CDR1 is SNHLY and CDR2 is FYNNEI in the germline V gene. CDR3 length: 16 residues. V was shortened by 1 base and J by 6 bases, with 16 bases between the two germline ends. CDR3 in amino acids: CASSEVTWGSSQPQHF. CDR3 DNA sequence: TGTGCCAGCAGTGAAGTGACGTGGGGGAGTAGTCAGCCCCAGCATTTT. Together with reference TRBV2 and TRBJ1-5, the CDR3 gives the full variable domain: EPEVTQTPSHQVTQMGQEVILRCVPISNHLYFYWYRQILGQKVEFLVSFYNNEISEKSEIFDDQFSVERPDGSNFTLKIRSTKLEDSAMYFCASSEVTWGSSQPQHFGDGTRLSIL.

This sequence joins TRBV29-1 and TRBJ2-3; TRBD2 aligns across 13 bases. Unmatched junction bases numbered 18, after V lost 4 bases and J lost 2 bases. The CDR3 extends over 20 amino acids. The germline gives CDR1 SQVTM, CDR2 ANQGSEA. The CDR3 DNA reads as TGCAGCGTTGGGCCTAGGACAGCCAGGACTAGCGGGAGTATCACAGATACGCAGTATTTT. Protein: CSVGPRTARTSGSITDTQYF.

Many counts were recorded for this clonotype. The chain is built from TRBV7-2 and TRBJ2-1; a weak D match, TRBD2 (6 bases). Germline loops: CDR1 SGHTA, CDR2 FQGNSA. The CDR3 runs 15 residues. V lost 6 bases to trimming and J lost 4 bases, with 16 bases between them. In DNA, the CDR3 is TGTGCCAGCAGGCCACGGGAGTTTTCTTACAATGAGCAGTTCTTC. Protein: CASRPREFSYNEQFF.

The chain couples TRBV3-1 to TRBJ2-1, with TRBD2 identical over 11 bases. The CDR3 has 15 residues. J lost 11 bases, V lost 5 bases, and 11 bases had no gene match. Germline V CDR1 and CDR2: LGHDT, YNNKEL (reference sequence). The CDR3: CASSVLAGVRDKQFF. The CDR3 region has the DNA TGTGCCAGCAGCGTACTAGCGGGAGTTAGGGATAAGCAGTTCTTC.

This clonotype was counted a few times. The chain is built from TRBV18 and TRBJ2-5; a possible D gene is TRBD1 (6 bases). The CDR3 loop spans 12 amino acids. From germline, CDR1 is KGHSH and CDR2 LQKENI. The germline V and J ends were trimmed by 5 bases and 8 bases, with 12 bases remaining between them. CDR3 sequence (DNA): TGTGCCAGCTCAGATGGACAGACAACCCAGTACTTC. It codes for CASSDGQTTQYF.

This clonotype showed up many times. This chain links TRBV12-3 or TRBV12-4 with TRBJ2-5; D unresolved. This CDR3 comprises 14 residues. V lost 3 bases and J 5 bases, leaving 13 bases between the germline ends. CDR3 loop: CASSFGGLAETQYF. In nucleotides, the CDR3 is TGTGCCAGCAGTTTTGGTGGGCTTGCGGAGACCCAGTACTTC.

This chain's CDR3 is CSARSSSPQETQYF. For the CDR3, the DNA is TGCAGTGCTAGGTCCTCGAGTCCTCAAGAGACCCAGTACTTC. V is TRBV20-1 and J is TRBJ2-5; unclear D gene. Trimming removed 3 bases at V and 2 bases at J, with 13 bases between. The CDR3 consists of 14 residues. Germline V gene sequence: CDR1 DFQATT, CDR2 SNEGSKA (reference sequence).